Listed here are 20 T cell receptor beta chains from one sample, sequenced in a study of cytomegalovirus exposure and HLA in healthy donors. The study ran its PCR with 60 Vbeta and 13 Jbeta primers. Repertoires were generated with immunoSEQ multiplex PCR, while TCRdb's copy carries only in-frame clones and drops some. The sample holds 270,000 or so clones, 70% to 90% seen once. The sample taken for sequencing was PBMCs. These receptors were collected from a man between 35 and 55 years old in good health and CMV-seropositive.

The gene calls are TRBV13 and TRBJ2-5; 9 positions agree with TRBD1. The CDR3 sequence is 16 residues long. V shed 0 bases, J shed 3 bases, and the junction held 5 bases outside the gene matches. Germline CDR1 reads PRHDT; CDR2 reads FYEKMQ (reference sequence). CDR3: CASSLGIGTGKETQYF. The CDR3 DNA reads as TGTGCCAGCAGCTTAGGCATCGGGACAGGGAAAGAGACCCAGTACTTC.

The gene calls are TRBV10-1 and TRBJ2-7; 9 bases map to TRBD1. Germline assignment: CDR1 WNHNN and CDR2 SYGVQD (reference sequence). The CDR3 is 12 residues long. V lost 3 bases and J lost 12; bases outside the gene matches: 6. In DNA form, the CDR3 reads TGCGCCAGCAGTGAAAAAGGGACAGGGACGTACTTC. Amino acids: CASSEKGTGTYF.

The chain joins TRBV6-5 to TRBJ2-1; 8 bases are shared with TRBD1. Germline CDR1 and CDR2: MNHEY and SVGAGI. The CDR3 covers 14 residues. J gave up 4 bases and V 6 bases, and 5 bases lay outside the gene matches. The CDR3 loop is CASSPGTGYNEQFF. The CDR3 coding sequence is TGTGCCAGCAGCCCCGGGACAGGTTACAATGAGCAGTTCTTC.

The chain uses TRBV7-2 and TRBJ2-2, with TRBD2 matching over 8 bases. This CDR3 region has 16 residues. J lost 2 bases, V lost 8 bases, and 10 bases had no gene match. Germline V gene lookup returns CDR1 SGHTA and CDR2 FQGNSA. Here the CDR3 DNA reads TGTGCCAGCTCACGGGGGGGGGCGCGCAACACCGGGGAGCTGTTTTTT. Its protein product is CASSRGGARNTGELFF.

The chain carries TRBV5-1 and TRBJ1-1, with 8 bases fitting TRBD1. CDR3 size: 16 residues. Germline trimming cut 0 bases from V and 5 bases from J; bases unmatched to any gene: 9. Germline CDR1 and CDR2: SGHRS and YFSETQ. Here the CDR3 DNA reads TGCGCCAGCAGCTTGGAAGCAGGGGGCGCGGGGACTGAAGCTTTCTTT. Its translation is CASSLEAGGAGTEAFF.

CDR3 nucleotide sequence: TGTGCCAGCAGTTTACTCCGAGCCGGGGGAGAGACCCAGTACTTC. This codes for CASSLLRAGGETQYF. The rearrangement uses TRBV27 and TRBJ2-5; TRBD2 might be the D (6 bases). The CDR3 spans 15 residues. With 2 bases removed from V and 4 bases from J, the gap between germline ends came to 14 bases. The germline V gene has CDR1 MNHEY and CDR2 SMNVEV (reference sequence).

The rearrangement uses TRBV23-1 and TRBJ1-2; 9 bases are shared with TRBD1. TRBV23-1 is known as an ORF, though its function is uncertain. This CDR3 spans 15 amino acids. J was trimmed by 4 bases and V by 3 bases; bases with no gene match: 6. The CDR3 loop reads CASSHPDRGSYGYTF. Written as DNA, the CDR3 is TGCGCCAGCAGTCACCCGGACAGGGGAAGCTATGGCTACACCTTC.

This chain connects TRBV5-6 to TRBJ1-1; D perhaps matches TRBD1 (6 bases). CDR3 length equals 14 residues. V shed 5 bases and J shed 2 bases, with 13 bases lying between them. Germline CDR1 and CDR2: SGHDT and YYEEEE. The CDR3 sequence is CASRLTGSNTEAFF. In DNA, the CDR3 is TGTGCCAGCAGACTAACAGGGAGTAACACTGAAGCTTTCTTT.

The rearrangement uses TRBV5-1 and TRBJ2-7; TRBD1 aligns across 8 bases. Germline trimming cut 5 bases from V and 2 bases from J; bases unmatched to any gene: 6. Germline CDR1 is SGHRS and CDR2 is YFSETQ. This CDR3 has 14 amino acids. The CDR3 nucleotides are TGCGCCAGCAGTAGGGACAGGACAGCCTACGAGCAGTACTTC. It is translated as CASSRDRTAYEQYF.

The chain has TRBV27 and TRBJ2-7; tentative D call: TRBD2 (5 bases). Germline CDR1 and CDR2: MNHEY and SMNVEV (reference sequence). V was trimmed by 1 base and J by 5 bases, leaving 9 bases between them. The CDR3 covers 13 residues. CDR3 nucleotides: TGTGCCAGCAGTTTATTTGTGGGAGACGAGCAGTACTTC. It translates to CASSLFVGDEQYF.

Comments on this clone: An end of the junction does not agree with germline; a read error may underlie this. The genes are TRBV7-9 and TRBJ2-2; D perhaps matches TRBD1 (5 bases). The CDR3 sequence is 17 residues long. Germline values: CDR1 SEHNR, CDR2 FQNEAQ (reference sequence). The DNA for the CDR3 is TGTTCCAGCACCCCGGTAGGGGCTACTACGAACACCGGGGAGCTGTTTTTT. It codes for CSSTPVGATTNTGELFF.

This clone has just one count. Other DNA sequences in the sample encode the same CDR3. V usage is TRBV5-1 and J usage is TRBJ1-2, with 11 bases aligning to TRBD1. V gave up 4 bases and J gave up 8 bases; unmatched junction bases: 10. The CDR3 sequence is 15 residues long. Germline V gives CDR1 SGHRS, CDR2 YFSETQ. CDR3 loop: CASSKGTGGEWGYTF. The CDR3 bases are TGCGCCAGCAGCAAAGGGACAGGGGGAGAGTGGGGCTACACCTTC.

This sequence joins TRBV6-4 and TRBJ2-1; 8 bases line up with TRBD2. The V gene's germline CDR1 is MRHNA and CDR2 SNTAGT. V trimming: 4 bases; J trimming: 10 bases; junction bases outside the gene matches: 12. The CDR3 is 15 residues long. The CDR3 DNA reads as TGTGCCAGCAGTGCTAGCGGGCGTCCCTCTGGGGAGCAGTTCTTC. Its protein product is CASSASGRPSGEQFF.

The V gene is TRBV11-1, the J gene TRBJ2-7, with 8 nucleotides matching TRBD2. CDR3 length equals 15 residues. In germline, CDR1 is SGHAT, CDR2 FQDESV (reference sequence). The ends lost 2 bases at V and 0 bases at J; junction bases unmatched: 3. The CDR3 reads CASSLSGLASYEQYF. CDR3 DNA: TGTGCCAGCAGCTTAAGCGGACTAGCCTCCTACGAGCAGTACTTC.

The chain joins TRBV18 to TRBJ2-7; a possible D gene is TRBD2 (6 bases). This CDR3 spans 17 amino acids. The ends were cut back, 1 base at V and 0 bases at J, with 16 bases in the middle. CDR1 and CDR2 from the germline V gene are KGHSH and LQKENI. The CDR3 spells CASSPLKVGGSSYEQYF. In DNA form, the CDR3 reads TGTGCCAGCTCACCACTTAAGGTCGGGGGTTCCTCCTACGAGCAGTACTTC.

The J gene is TRBJ1-4, the V gene TRBV19, with D unresolved. In germline, CDR1 is LNHDA, CDR2 SQIVND (reference sequence). CDR3 size: 13 residues. Trimming stripped 5 bases from V and 0 bases from J, with 4 bases between. CDR3 sequence reads: CASSRATNEKLFF. The CDR3 coding sequence is TGTGCCAGTAGTCGTGCAACTAATGAAAAACTGTTTTTT.

The chain's CDR3 is CASSLGGTNEQYF. The CDR3 nucleotides are TGTGCCAGCAGTTTGGGGGGGACAAACGAGCAGTACTTC. The chain employs TRBV27 and TRBJ2-7; weak D call: TRBD2 (7 bases). The germline V and J ends were trimmed by 3 bases and 5 bases, with 11 bases remaining between them. The CDR3 spans 13 residues. Germline CDR1 is MNHEY and CDR2 is SMNVEV (reference sequence).

The gene calls are TRBV5-1 and TRBJ2-3; TRBD2 aligns across 13 bases. The germline gives CDR1 SGHRS, CDR2 YFSETQ. With V trimmed by 2 bases and J by 0 bases, 6 bases remained unmatched. The CDR3 is made up of 18 amino acids. CDR3 region: CASSLRTSGRLSTDTQYF. In nucleotides, the CDR3 is TGCGCCAGCAGCTTACGGACTAGCGGGAGACTTAGCACAGATACGCAGTATTTT.

The chain is built from TRBV2 and TRBJ2-3, with 8 bases lining up with TRBD2. The junction had 6 bases not matched to a gene; V was cut back by 1 base and J by 9 bases. Per the germline V gene, CDR1 is SNHLY and CDR2 is FYNNEI. The CDR3 is 14 residues long. CDR3 in amino acids: CASSEGASGLTQYF. The DNA of the CDR3 is TGTGCCAGCAGTGAAGGGGCTAGCGGGCTGACGCAGTATTTT.

The chain combines TRBV11-2 with TRBJ1-1; no clear D gene. The V and J ends lost 1 base and 2 bases respectively, with 14 bases between them. Germline V lookup: CDR1 SGHAT, CDR2 FQNNGV. This CDR3 region has 16 residues. CDR3: CASSLVAALVNTEAFF. In DNA form, the CDR3 reads TGTGCCAGCAGCTTAGTAGCGGCCCTCGTTAACACTGAAGCTTTCTTT.